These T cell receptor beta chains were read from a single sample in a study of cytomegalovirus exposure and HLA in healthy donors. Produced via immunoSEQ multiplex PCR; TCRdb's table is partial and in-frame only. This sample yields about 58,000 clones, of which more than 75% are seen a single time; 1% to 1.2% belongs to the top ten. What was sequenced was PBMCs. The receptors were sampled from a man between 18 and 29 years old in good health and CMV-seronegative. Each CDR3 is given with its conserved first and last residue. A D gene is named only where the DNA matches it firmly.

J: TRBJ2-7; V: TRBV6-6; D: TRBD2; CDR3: CASSFSGTGRNEQYF; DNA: TGTGCCAGCAGTTTTAGCGGGACTGGCCGAAACGAGCAGTACTTC
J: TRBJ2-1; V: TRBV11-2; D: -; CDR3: CASSSWAGYNEQFF; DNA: TGTGCCAGCAGCTCATGGGCAGGATACAATGAGCAGTTCTTC
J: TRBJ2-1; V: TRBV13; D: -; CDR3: CASSLQGRVNEQFF; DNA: TGTGCCAGCAGCTTACAGGGGAGGGTAAATGAGCAGTTCTTC
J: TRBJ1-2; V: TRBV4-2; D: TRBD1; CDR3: CASSQEGTGIVGYTF; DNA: TGTGCCAGCAGCCAAGAGGGGACAGGGATCGTTGGCTACACCTTC
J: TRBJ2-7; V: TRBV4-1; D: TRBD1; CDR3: CASSQTPGQGAYEQYF; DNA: TGCGCCAGCAGCCAAACGCCGGGACAGGGGGCGTACGAGCAGTACTTC
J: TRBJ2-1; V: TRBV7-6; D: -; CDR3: CASSSFPGQYNEQFF; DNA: TGTGCCAGCAGCTCCTTTCCTGGGCAGTACAATGAGCAGTTCTTC
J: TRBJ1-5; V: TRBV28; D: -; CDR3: CASSGGILPQHF; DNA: TGTGCCAGCTCGGGGGGGATTTTGCCCCAGCATTTT
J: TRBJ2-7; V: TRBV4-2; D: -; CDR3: CASSQSGASGSYEQYF; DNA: TGTGCCAGCAGCCAATCTGGCGCCAGCGGATCCTACGAGCAGTACTTC
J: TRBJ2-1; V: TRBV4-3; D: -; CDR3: CASSQDRDAYNEQFF; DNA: TGCGCCAGCAGCCAAGACAGGGATGCCTACAATGAGCAGTTCTTC
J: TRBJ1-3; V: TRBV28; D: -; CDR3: CASSLPRSRNTIYF; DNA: TGTGCCAGCAGTTTACCGAGGTCCAGAAACACCATATATTTT
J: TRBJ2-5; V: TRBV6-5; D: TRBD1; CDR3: CASSHGTGVVETQYF; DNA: TGTGCCAGCAGTCACGGGACAGGGGTAGTAGAGACCCAGTACTTC
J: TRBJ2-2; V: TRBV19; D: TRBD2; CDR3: CASSTRTSPERELFF; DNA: TGTGCCAGTAGTACAAGGACTAGCCCGGAGCGGGAGCTGTTTTTT
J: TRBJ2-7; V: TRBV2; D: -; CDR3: CASMQGGEQYF; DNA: TGTGCCAGCATGCAGGGGGGAGAGCAGTACTTC
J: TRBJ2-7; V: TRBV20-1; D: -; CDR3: CSARRRIRSPF; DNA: TGCAGTGCTAGACGGCGGATTCGCAGTCCCTTC
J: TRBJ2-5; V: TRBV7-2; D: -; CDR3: CASSLATDGAGTQYF; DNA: TGTGCCAGCAGCTTAGCCACAGACGGAGCGGGGACCCAGTACTTC
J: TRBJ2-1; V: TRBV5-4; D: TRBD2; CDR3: CASHRAGGINEQFF; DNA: TGTGCCAGCCACCGGGCGGGAGGTATTAATGAGCAGTTCTTC